Each of the 13 T cell receptor beta chains below was sequenced from the same sample in a study of cytomegalovirus exposure and HLA in healthy donors. The PCR contained 60 Vbeta and 13 Jbeta primers. TCRdb keeps only in-frame clones here, not all; method: immunoSEQ multiplex PCR. This table holds some 200,000 clones, just under 70% found once. The sample was PBMCs. The receptors originated from a man in his forties or fifties in good health and CMV-seropositive.

The chain uses TRBV27 and TRBJ2-3; 10 bases match TRBD2. From germline, CDR1 is MNHEY and CDR2 SMNVEV (reference sequence). The trim removed 3 bases at V and 0 bases at J, leaving 21 bases unmatched. The CDR3 runs to 22 residues. CDR3 loop: CASSFSPRLAGAPILSTDTQYF. In DNA form, the CDR3 reads TGTGCCAGCAGTTTTAGCCCCCGGCTAGCGGGGGCCCCAATACTTAGCACAGATACGCAGTATTTT.

This chain connects TRBV10-3 to TRBJ1-1; no clear D gene. Germline V lookup: CDR1 ENHRY, CDR2 SYGVKD. The CDR3 contains 10 residues. V was trimmed by 7 bases and J by 8 bases, leaving 8 bases between them. CDR3 residues: CAITPEEAFF. In DNA, the CDR3 is TGTGCCATCACCCCGGAGGAAGCTTTCTTT.

The chain has TRBV6-1 and TRBJ1-2; weak D call: TRBD1 (5 bases). The CDR3 totals 13 residues. CDR1 MNHNS and CDR2 SASEGT come from the germline V gene. V dropped 1 base and J dropped 4 bases, with 7 bases sitting between them. DNA of the CDR3: TGTGCCAGCAGTGAAGACAGGACCTATGGCTACACCTTC. Translated, it gives CASSEDRTYGYTF.

This clone was seen a few times. The V and J genes are TRBV6-1 and TRBJ2-1, with 10 bases aligning to TRBD1. V lost 0 bases and J lost 7; bases outside the gene matches: 9. This CDR3 is 17 amino acids long. Germline values: CDR1 MNHNS, CDR2 SASEGT. The CDR3 region has the DNA TGTGCCAGCAGTGAAGCCAGGACAGGGGGAAATGGGAATGAGCAGTTCTTC. The encoded protein is CASSEARTGGNGNEQFF.

The chain recombines TRBV4-1 with TRBJ2-5; no clear D gene. Trimming took off 0 bases at V and 7 bases at J, with 21 bases between the two ends. This CDR3 contains 17 residues. Germline V lookup: CDR1 MGHRA, CDR2 YSYEKL. Here the CDR3 reads CASSQEALSPLSGTQYF. The CDR3 DNA reads as TGCGCCAGCAGCCAAGAGGCCCTCTCCCCACTAAGTGGGACCCAGTACTTC.

The rearrangement uses TRBV5-6 and TRBJ2-7; TRBD2 matches at 7 bases. Germline V CDR1 and CDR2: SGHDT, YYEEEE. The V and J ends lost 4 bases and 3 bases, in that order; junction bases with no gene match: 7. This CDR3 contains 14 residues. CDR3 protein: CASSQTGGDYEQYF. In DNA, the CDR3 is TGTGCCAGCAGCCAAACGGGGGGAGACTACGAGCAGTACTTC.

This clone occurred a few times. This chain links TRBV2 with TRBJ1-3; D is ambiguous. V was cut by 2 bases and J by 0 bases, with 5 bases left in between. Germline V lookup: CDR1 SNHLY, CDR2 FYNNEI. The CDR3 is made up of 14 amino acids. The CDR3 protein is CASSEHHSGNTIYF. The CDR3 DNA reads TGTGCCAGCAGTGAACATCACTCTGGAAACACCATATATTTT.

The chain carries TRBV5-5 and TRBJ2-5, with a possible D match to TRBD1 (7 bases). The CDR3 runs to 16 residues. V lost 6 bases to trimming and J lost 4 bases, with 22 bases between them. Germline V gene lookup returns CDR1 SGHKS and CDR2 YYEKEE (reference sequence). CDR3 sequence reads: CASTNGLLAGGETQYF. CDR3 sequence (DNA): TGTGCCAGCACCAATGGATTACTAGCAGGGGGAGAGACCCAGTACTTC.

The chain recombines TRBV20-1 with TRBJ2-5, with D uncertain. The V gene lost 0 bases and the J gene lost 5 bases, with 4 bases spanning the gap. The CDR3 is 11 amino acids. Germline V CDR1 and CDR2: DFQATT, SNEGSKA (reference sequence). Here the CDR3 reads CSAREHETQYF. CDR3 DNA: TGCAGTGCTAGAGAACACGAGACCCAGTACTTC.

The table lists this clone with a few counts. The rearrangement joins TRBV28 to TRBJ2-7; 10 nucleotides agree with TRBD2. This CDR3 is built from 14 residues. CDR1 is MDHEN, CDR2 SYDVKM, per germline. V shed 5 bases, J shed 8 bases, and the junction held 9 bases outside the gene matches. CDR3: CASSHLAGEGKQYF. The CDR3 DNA reads TGTGCCAGCAGTCATCTAGCGGGGGAAGGAAAGCAGTACTTC.

V gene TRBV5-1 combines with J gene TRBJ1-2; unclear D gene. The germline CDR1 and CDR2 sequences are SGHRS and YFSETQ. V was clipped by 2 bases and J by 1 base, with 6 bases between them. The CDR3 is 13 residues long. In nucleotides, the CDR3 is TGCGCCAGCAGCTTCCGACTTAACTATGGCTACACCTTC. Amino acids: CASSFRLNYGYTF.

Concerning this clone itself: At one end the junction does not follow the germline gene, possibly because of a read error. V is TRBV6-6 and J is TRBJ1-1; 11 bases align to TRBD1. The CDR3 covers 15 residues. Germline V lookup: CDR1 MNHNY, CDR2 SVGAGI (reference sequence). In nucleotides, the CDR3 is TGTGCCAGCAGTTCCCCGGGACAGGGGGGCACTGAAACTTTCTTT. Its translation is CASSSPGQGGTETFF.

The chain links TRBV19 to TRBJ2-5, with 9 nucleotides matching TRBD1. The CDR3 covers 15 residues. The V and J ends lost 2 bases and 10 bases, in that order; junction bases with no gene match: 11. Germline V gene sequence: CDR1 LNHDA, CDR2 SQIVND (reference sequence). The DNA for the CDR3 is TGTGCCAGTAGTATAAGGGGACAGGGTTTAAATGACCAGTACTTC. Translating gives CASSIRGQGLNDQYF.